The entry below gives a single T cell receptor (beta chain) sequence along with its context. This entry is derived from a study of cytomegalovirus exposure and HLA in healthy donors. PCR was performed using 60 Vbeta and 13 Jbeta primers. TCRdb keeps only in-frame clones here, not all; method: immunoSEQ multiplex PCR. The table lists nearly 200,000 clones, 79% of them singletons. This CDR3 contains 16 residues. Germline CDR1 is MRHNA and CDR2 is SNTAGT. Between the trimmed V and J ends, which lost 7 bases and 7 bases, there was a span of 23 bases. V and J are TRBV6-4 and TRBJ1-5, with a possible D match to TRBD1 (5 bases). Sequenced material: PBMCs. The receptor was derived from a male donor in good health and CMV-seropositive. DNA of the CDR3: TGTGCCAGCACCCTCCCGCCGGCAGGGCACATGCAGCCCCAGCATTTT. Its protein product is CASTLPPAGHMQPQHF.